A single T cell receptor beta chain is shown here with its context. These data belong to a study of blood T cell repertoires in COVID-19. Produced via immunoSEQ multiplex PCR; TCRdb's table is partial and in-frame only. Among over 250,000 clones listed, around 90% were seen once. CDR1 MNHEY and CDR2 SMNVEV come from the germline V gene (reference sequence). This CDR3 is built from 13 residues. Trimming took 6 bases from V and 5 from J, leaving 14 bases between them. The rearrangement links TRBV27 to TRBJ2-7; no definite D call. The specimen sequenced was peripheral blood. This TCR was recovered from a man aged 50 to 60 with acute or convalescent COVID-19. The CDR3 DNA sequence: TGTGCCAGCAGGGCCAGATGGTTGGACGAGCAGTACTTC. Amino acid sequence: CASRARWLDEQYF.